This T cell receptor (beta chain) emerged from a study of T-cell memory formation after mild COVID-19. Study details: TCR clusters showed largely donor specificity. Study results and caveats: Pre-infection memory held some responding clones, suggesting pre-existing cross-reactive T cells responded. CD4+ bias marked clones expanding day 15 to 37, unlike balanced contracting clones.

The authors produced TCR alpha and TCR beta cDNA libraries with sample barcodes and UMIs by 5'RACE using constant-segment primers. TCRdb re-analysed the 5' RACE reads in MiXCR, keeping a single row per CDR3 protein. The data hold 500,000 to 550,000 distinct CDR3 sequences, with roughly 22% observed a single time. This clonotype was counted only a few times. What it binds is not known. Trimming took 9 bases from V and 0 from J; bases not matched to a gene: 8. CDR1 is SEHNR and CDR2 is FQNEAQ in the germline V gene (reference sequence). The CDR3 is 16 amino acids. Input material: PBMCs or a T cell subset sorted from them (not recorded which). The chain couples TRBV7-9 to TRBJ1-4; 9 bases are shared with TRBD1. The receptor was derived from an adult woman who had mild COVID-19 (a few samples of this study predate the infection). Cell type and time point are not known. DNA of the CDR3: TGTGCCAGTACCCCGGGACAGGGAGCAACTAATGAAAAACTGTTTTTT. Translation gives CASTPGQGATNEKLFF.